One sample yielded the 31 T cell receptor beta chains listed below, sequenced in a study of cytomegalovirus exposure and HLA in healthy donors. The protocol was immunoSEQ multiplex PCR, while the TCRdb copy is restricted to in-frame clones and leaves out a portion. The sample shows 80,000 to 95,000 clones, roughly 92% of them seen only once. Sequenced sample: PBMCs. The source of these receptors is a woman aged 25 to 39 in good health and CMV-seropositive.

This clone was picked up one time. This chain links TRBV7-2 with TRBJ2-3; 13 nucleotides align to TRBD2. The germline gives CDR1 SGHTA, CDR2 FQGNSA. The length of the CDR3 is 15 residues. The trim removed 5 bases at V and 4 bases at J, leaving 3 bases unmatched. The CDR3, as DNA: TGTGCCAGCAGCCTAACTAGCGGGAGGGCAGATACGCAGTATTTT. Its translation is CASSLTSGRADTQYF.

The rearrangement joins TRBV7-2 to TRBJ2-5; 9 nucleotides match TRBD2. Germline assignment: CDR1 SGHTA and CDR2 FQGNSA. The CDR3 is 16 residues long. V lost 1 base to trimming and J lost 5 bases; unmatched junction nucleotides: 8. The CDR3 region has the DNA TGTGCCAGCAGCTTAGGAGGCGGGAGGGCCCGGGAGACCCAGTACTTC. Amino acid sequence: CASSLGGGRARETQYF.

The sample holds one count of this clone. The chain carries TRBV15 and TRBJ2-1, with D tentatively TRBD2 (6 bases). Looked up from germline, CDR1 is LNHNV and CDR2 is YYDKDF (reference sequence). This CDR3 is 13 amino acids long. Trimming took off 5 bases at V and 5 bases at J, with 10 bases between the two ends. In DNA, the CDR3 is TGTGCCACCAGCGGGAGACTAGACAATGAGCAGTTCTTC. This encodes CATSGRLDNEQFF.

Here the CDR3 DNA reads TGTGCCAGCAGCTTAGATGCGGGGCATTACAATGAGCAGTTCTTC. Encoded protein: CASSLDAGHYNEQFF. The chain carries TRBV11-2 and TRBJ2-1; possibly TRBD2 for D (6 bases). This CDR3 contains 15 residues. Germline V gives CDR1 SGHAT, CDR2 FQNNGV. V lost 0 bases, J lost 4 bases, and 10 bases lay in between.

This chain links TRBV11-2 with TRBJ1-1; a weak D match, TRBD1 (6 bases). V was pared by 5 bases and J by 7 bases, with 14 bases between. This CDR3 is built from 13 residues. Germline V lookup: CDR1 SGHAT, CDR2 FQNNGV. The CDR3 coding sequence is TGTGCCAGCAGCCCCAGCAGGGGAATTGAAGCTTTCTTT. Its protein is CASSPSRGIEAFF. Full variable domain (missing parts from reference TRBV11-2 and TRBJ1-1): EAGVAQSPRYKIIEKRQSVAFWCNPISGHATLYWYQQILGQGPKLLIQFQNNGVVDDSQLPKDRFSAERLKGVDSTLKIQPAKLEDSAVYLCASSPSRGIEAFFGQGTRLTVV.

The chain's CDR3 is CASSHEASGSGTGELFF. The CDR3 nucleotides are TGTGCCAGCAGCCACGAAGCTAGCGGGAGTGGCACCGGGGAGCTGTTTTTT. This sequence joins TRBV28 and TRBJ2-2; 10 nucleotides match TRBD2. Unmatched junction bases numbered 11, after V lost 6 bases and J lost 4 bases. The CDR3 covers 17 residues. Germline V CDR1 and CDR2: MDHEN, SYDVKM.

This chain connects TRBV4-3 to TRBJ1-4; TRBD1 matches 7 bases. CDR3 length equals 19 residues. With V trimmed by 1 base and J by 1 base, 12 bases remained unmatched. Germline values: CDR1 LGHNA, CDR2 YSLEER. This chain's CDR3 is CASSQGLRQGRLTNEKLFF. CDR3 nucleotide sequence: TGCGCCAGCAGCCAAGGGTTAAGACAGGGAAGGTTAACTAATGAAAAACTGTTTTTT.

The chain couples TRBV5-8 to TRBJ2-4; 10 nucleotides match TRBD2. The CDR3 loop spans 17 amino acids. Losses at the gene ends were 4 bases for V and 0 bases for J; bases not matched to a gene: 7. From germline, CDR1 is SGHTS and CDR2 YDEGEE. The CDR3 DNA reads as TGTGCCAGCAGCCCAGGACTAGCGGACCTAGCCAAAAACATTCAGTACTTC. It codes for CASSPGLADLAKNIQYF.

The rearrangement joins TRBV13 to TRBJ2-3; D perhaps matches TRBD2 (5 bases). Trimming removed 0 bases at V and 4 bases at J, with 11 bases between. This CDR3 region has 15 residues. CDR1 and CDR2 from the germline V gene are PRHDT and FYEKMQ (reference sequence). Written as DNA, the CDR3 is TGTGCCAGCAGCTTAGGGCCCCTCGGGGCAGATACGCAGTATTTT. Its protein product is CASSLGPLGADTQYF. Complete variable domain (other parts from reference TRBV13 and TRBJ2-3): AAGVIQSPRHLIKEKRETATLKCYPIPRHDTVYWYQQGPGQDPQFLISFYEKMQSDKGSIPDRFSAQQFSDYHSELNMSSLELGDSALYFCASSLGPLGADTQYFGPGTRLTVL.

CDR3 amino acids: CASRAGSDRPQHF. The CDR3 DNA follows: TGCGCCAGCCGAGCCGGGTCCGACCGGCCCCAGCATTTT. The V call is TRBV5-1, the J call TRBJ1-5; D remains unclear. Between the trimmed V and J ends, which lost 7 bases and 9 bases, there was a span of 17 bases. Germline CDR1 and CDR2: SGHRS and YFSETQ. This CDR3 spans 13 amino acids.

The genes are TRBV7-9 and TRBJ2-7; D is unresolved. The CDR3 runs 13 residues. The germline V gene has CDR1 SEHNR and CDR2 FQNEAQ (reference sequence). The V gene lost 6 bases and the J gene lost 2 bases, with 11 bases spanning the gap. The CDR3 is CASSSTVPYEQYF. In DNA form, the CDR3 reads TGTGCCAGCAGTTCTACTGTCCCCTACGAGCAGTACTTC.

The CDR3 loop is CSAEFSLHEQFF. In DNA, the CDR3 is TGCAGCGCCGAATTCAGTTTGCATGAGCAGTTCTTC. The chain is built from TRBV29-1 and TRBJ2-1; D is unclear. Trimming removed 7 bases at V and 8 bases at J, with 15 bases between. The CDR3 runs 12 residues. Germline-derived CDR1 and CDR2 are SQVTM and ANQGSEA.

CDR3 sequence reads: CASSSLAGNTDRNEQFF. In nucleotides, the CDR3 is TGTGCCAGCAGCTCCCTAGCGGGAAACACCGACCGCAATGAGCAGTTCTTC. The chain is built from TRBV11-2 and TRBJ2-1; 9 nucleotides line up with TRBD2. This CDR3 is built from 17 residues. Germline CDR1 reads SGHAT; CDR2 reads FQNNGV. Trimming removed 4 bases from V and 6 bases from J; junction bases left unmatched: 13.

V is TRBV19 and J is TRBJ1-2, with D possibly TRBD1 on 5 matching bases. This CDR3 is built from 19 residues. Trimming took off 3 bases at V and 0 bases at J, with 23 bases between the two ends. The germline CDR1 and CDR2 sequences are LNHDA and SQIVND (reference sequence). The CDR3 region has the DNA TGTGCCAGTAGTATGGCCAGGCTGGGACTCGGGGCACCTAACTATGGCTACACCTTC. Translated, it gives CASSMARLGLGAPNYGYTF.

This clone occurred a few times. The rearrangement links TRBV19 to TRBJ1-5; 11 positions match TRBD1. The CDR3 length is 17 residues. Germline assignment: CDR1 LNHDA and CDR2 SQIVND (reference sequence). Unmatched junction bases numbered 8, after V lost 5 bases and J lost 2 bases. In DNA, the CDR3 is TGTGCCAGTAGTCCTCGGACAGGGGGCAAAGGCAATCAGCCCCAGCATTTT. Protein sequence: CASSPRTGGKGNQPQHF.

This chain uses TRBV5-1 with TRBJ2-5; D might be TRBD1 (6 bases). Trimming shortened V by 2 bases and J by 5 bases, and 19 bases separated the two germline ends. Germline CDR1 reads SGHRS; CDR2 reads YFSETQ. The CDR3 totals 16 residues. The CDR3 DNA reads TGCGCCAGCAGCTTCGGGGCCCGGGACACTTGGGAGACCCAGTACTTC. Translated: CASSFGARDTWETQYF.

The rearrangement links TRBV6-5 to TRBJ1-2; perhaps TRBD1 as D (5 bases). V was shortened by 0 bases and J by 4 bases, with 12 bases between the two germline ends. In germline, CDR1 is MNHEY, CDR2 SVGAGI. This CDR3 comprises 15 residues. Written as DNA, the CDR3 is TGTGCCAGCAGTTACTCGGGGGGTCCTCGCTATGGCTACACCTTC. This sequence encodes CASSYSGGPRYGYTF.

V is TRBV25-1 and J is TRBJ2-1; tentatively, D is TRBD2 (7 bases). Trimming removed 3 bases from V and 3 bases from J, with 21 bases in between. The CDR3 is 18 amino acids. Germline CDR1 is MGHDK and CDR2 is SYGVNS. CDR3 nucleotides: TGTGCCAGCAGTGATGGGGGCCCCCTAGGGACTAACTACAATGAGCAGTTCTTC. It translates to CASSDGGPLGTNYNEQFF.

The rearrangement links TRBV2 to TRBJ2-6; 9 nucleotides align to TRBD1. The CDR3 is 17 residues long. The germline V gene has CDR1 SNHLY and CDR2 FYNNEI. V was pared by 8 bases and J by 3 bases, with 11 bases of the junction left unmatched. In nucleotides, the CDR3 is TGTGCCAGCCGACCGGACAGGGGACAGTTTGGGGCCAACGTCCTGACTTTC. Translation gives CASRPDRGQFGANVLTF.

The J gene is TRBJ2-7, the V gene TRBV28; maybe TRBD2 (7 bases). The CDR3 is made up of 13 amino acids. Germline V lookup: CDR1 MDHEN, CDR2 SYDVKM. The V end was cut by 2 bases, the J end by 6 bases, with 11 bases between. The CDR3 sequence: CASSLGGAGEQYF. The CDR3 nucleotides read TGTGCCAGCAGTTTAGGGGGGGCTGGCGAGCAGTACTTC.

The rearrangement joins TRBV19 to TRBJ2-1; weak D call: TRBD2 (6 bases). This CDR3 has 15 residues. The ends were cut back, 3 bases at V and 10 bases at J, with 19 bases in the middle. Germline values: CDR1 LNHDA, CDR2 SQIVND (reference sequence). The CDR3 reads CASSIFQAGTSEQFF. In nucleotides, the CDR3 is TGTGCCAGTAGTATCTTCCAGGCAGGGACTTCGGAGCAGTTCTTC.

CDR3: CASSSGTGSYNEQFF. DNA of the CDR3: TGCGCCAGCAGCTCAGGGACAGGGTCATACAATGAGCAGTTCTTC. The chain links TRBV4-3 to TRBJ2-1, with 9 nucleotides matching TRBD1. V dropped 5 bases and J dropped 4; count of bases not matched to a gene: 6. Germline loops: CDR1 LGHNA, CDR2 YSLEER. This CDR3 is built from 15 residues.

This rearrangement joins TRBV6-5 to TRBJ2-5, with a weak D call TRBD2 (6 bases). V gave up 2 bases and J gave up 5 bases, with 12 bases separating them. The CDR3 totals 14 residues. Germline assignment: CDR1 MNHEY and CDR2 SVGAGI. The chain's CDR3 is CASSYVEGRETQYF. The DNA of the CDR3 is TGTGCCAGCAGTTACGTTGAGGGGAGGGAGACCCAGTACTTC.

The rearrangement uses TRBV7-8 and TRBJ2-7; 7 bases align to TRBD2. V dropped 4 bases and J dropped 2; count of bases not matched to a gene: 8. Germline V gene sequence: CDR1 SGHVS, CDR2 FQNEAQ. The CDR3 sequence is 15 residues long. CDR3 DNA: TGTGCCAGCAGCTCCTGGAGCGGGACGGCCTACGAGCAGTACTTC. Translation gives CASSSWSGTAYEQYF.

This rearrangement joins TRBV28 to TRBJ2-4; a possible D gene is TRBD2 (5 bases). CDR3 length equals 15 residues. Germline V gene sequence: CDR1 MDHEN, CDR2 SYDVKM. V shed 5 bases and J shed 3 bases, with 14 bases lying between them. As DNA, the CDR3 is TGTGCCAGCAGTCCCCCGAAAGCGGACAAAAACATTCAGTACTTC. Its translation: CASSPPKADKNIQYF.

The rearrangement uses TRBV5-5 and TRBJ2-7, with 9 positions matching TRBD2. The CDR3 loop spans 17 amino acids. Germline trimming cut 4 bases from V and 0 bases from J; bases unmatched to any gene: 11. CDR1 is SGHKS, CDR2 YYEKEE, per germline (reference sequence). The CDR3 here is CASSPITGLAPSYEQYF. As DNA, the CDR3 is TGTGCCAGCAGCCCAATTACCGGACTAGCGCCCTCCTACGAGCAGTACTTC.

The chain uses TRBV5-1 and TRBJ1-2, with D perhaps matching TRBD1 (6 bases). This CDR3 spans 14 amino acids. The V and J ends lost 0 bases and 8 bases respectively, with 14 bases between them. Germline CDR1 and CDR2: SGHRS and YFSETQ. DNA for the CDR3: TGCGCCAGCAGCTTGGAGCAGGGGTATCGGGGCTACACCTTC. Protein sequence: CASSLEQGYRGYTF.

This clone was found once. This chain uses TRBV27 with TRBJ2-2; D ambiguous. Looked up from germline, CDR1 is MNHEY and CDR2 is SMNVEV (reference sequence). V was cut by 2 bases and J by 6 bases, with 7 bases left in between. The CDR3 runs 13 residues. The CDR3 loop reads CASSLEVSGELFF. The CDR3 DNA follows: TGTGCCAGCAGTTTAGAGGTGTCCGGGGAGCTGTTTTTT.

This chain connects TRBV5-1 to TRBJ2-1; no clear D. Germline-derived CDR1 and CDR2 are SGHRS and YFSETQ. With 0 bases removed from V and 7 bases from J, the gap between germline ends came to 5 bases. The CDR3 consists of 12 residues. In DNA, the CDR3 is TGCGCCAGCAGCTTGGCCATGAATGAGCAGTTCTTC. Translation gives CASSLAMNEQFF.

This clone was seen a few times. The V call is TRBV2, the J call TRBJ2-7; 9 bases are a match to TRBD1. The CDR3 contains 12 residues. Germline CDR1 is SNHLY and CDR2 is FYNNEI. Unmatched junction bases numbered 1, after V lost 8 bases and J lost 2 bases. The CDR3 coding sequence is TGTGCCAGCGGACAGGGGCCCTACGAGCAGTACTTC. Translation gives CASGQGPYEQYF. Based on the CDR3 plus reference TRBV2 and TRBJ2-7, the full variable domain is EPEVTQTPSHQVTQMGQEVILRCVPISNHLYFYWYRQILGQKVEFLVSFYNNEISEKSEIFDDQFSVERPDGSNFTLKIRSTKLEDSAMYFCASGQGPYEQYFGPGTRLTVT.

The sample holds one count of this clone. V is TRBV7-2 and J is TRBJ2-7, with 8 nucleotides matching TRBD2. The J segment lost 6 bases and the V segment lost 4 bases, leaving 11 bases of the junction unmatched. The CDR3 runs 15 residues. CDR1 is SGHTA and CDR2 is FQGNSA in the germline V gene. The CDR3: CASSSGGAGTSEQYF. As DNA, the CDR3 is TGTGCCAGCAGCTCGGGGGGGGCGGGCACCAGCGAGCAGTACTTC.